The 3 T cell receptor beta chains given below trace back to one sample, sequenced in a study of cytomegalovirus exposure and HLA in healthy donors. The PCR made use of 60 Vbeta and 13 Jbeta primers. Assay: immunoSEQ multiplex PCR; the TCRdb copy retains only in-frame clones and omits some. The table lists approximately 140,000 clones, around 80% of them singletons. The specimen was PBMCs. These receptors were collected from a man under 40 in good health and CMV-seronegative.

V and J are TRBV7-6 and TRBJ2-7; no definite D call. Germline assignment: CDR1 SGHVS and CDR2 FNYEAQ. Trimming stripped 5 bases from V and 3 bases from J, with 11 bases between. The CDR3 extends over 13 amino acids. The CDR3 region has the DNA TGTGCCAGCAGCCCTAGTGTGGGCTACGAGCAGTACTTC. Protein: CASSPSVGYEQYF.

This sequence joins TRBV18 and TRBJ2-3; TRBD1 is a possible D gene (5 bases). The germline gives CDR1 KGHSH, CDR2 LQKENI. V lost 3 bases, J lost 8 bases, and 12 bases lay in between. The CDR3 is 13 amino acids. Written as DNA, the CDR3 is TGTGCCAGCTCACCTGACAGAGCCACTACGCAGTATTTT. The encoded protein is CASSPDRATTQYF.

This CDR3 reads CSAIGTPTGETQYF. Here the CDR3 DNA reads TGCAGCGCAATCGGGACTCCTACAGGAGAGACCCAGTACTTC. The chain links TRBV29-1 to TRBJ2-5, with D maybe TRBD2 (6 bases). The CDR3 runs to 14 residues. Germline lookup yields CDR1 SQVTM and CDR2 ANQGSEA. The V end was cut by 7 bases, the J end by 4 bases, with 19 bases between.